This entry features one T cell receptor (beta chain) sequence. Other nucleotide sequences in the sample specify the same CDR3. The naive CD8 subset, CD45RO-negative cells positively selected for CCR7, excluded terminally differentiated effector memory CD45RA+ cells. The donors, all of them Caucasian adults, lived in Nashville, Tennessee. The V end was cut by 1 base, the J end by 5 bases, with 9 bases between. Germline lookup yields CDR1 SGHAT and CDR2 FQNNGV. This CDR3 comprises 13 residues. This specimen comes from a study of shared clonotypes between healthy human individuals. Background on the study: Two female and a few male donors aged 18 to 49 were enrolled. Every donor yielded three CD4 naive, three CD4 memory, two CD8 naive and one CD8 memory plate.

In replicate PCRs of sorted subsets, approximately 200 ng DNA, about 30,000 T cell genomes, was used. Assay used: immunoSEQ multiplex PCR; TCRdb lists only in-frame clones, some missing. The sample comprises 1.5 million to 2.5 million clones, over 85% of which are singletons, and more than 0.9% rests with the top ten. This sequence joins TRBV11-2 and TRBJ2-7; the D gene is possibly TRBD2 (5 bases). The source of this sequence is a man between 18 and 35 years old in good health. Sequencing input: naive CD8+ T cells sorted from blood. This CDR3 reads CASSLVSGNEQYF. The DNA of the CDR3 is TGTGCCAGCAGCTTAGTTTCGGGGAACGAGCAGTACTTC.